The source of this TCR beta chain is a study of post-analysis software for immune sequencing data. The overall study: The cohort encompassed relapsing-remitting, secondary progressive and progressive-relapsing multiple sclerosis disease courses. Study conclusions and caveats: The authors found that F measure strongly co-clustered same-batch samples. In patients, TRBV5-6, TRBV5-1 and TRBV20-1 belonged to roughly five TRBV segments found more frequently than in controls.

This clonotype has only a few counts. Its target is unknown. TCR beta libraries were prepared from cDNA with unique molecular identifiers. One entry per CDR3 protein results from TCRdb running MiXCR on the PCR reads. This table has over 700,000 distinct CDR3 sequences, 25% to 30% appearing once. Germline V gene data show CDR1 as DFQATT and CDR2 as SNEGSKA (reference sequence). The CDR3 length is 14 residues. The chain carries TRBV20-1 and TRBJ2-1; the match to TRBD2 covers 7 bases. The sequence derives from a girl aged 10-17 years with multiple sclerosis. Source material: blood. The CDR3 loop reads CSREGGSTYNEQFF. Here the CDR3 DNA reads TGCAGCCGAGAGGGCGGGAGCACCTACAATGAGCAGTTCTTC.